Following are 23 T cell receptor beta chains from one sample sequenced in a study of T cells expressing NK-cell markers. TCRdb re-called the 5' RACE reads, yielding one record per CDR3 amino acid sequence without DNA. Reported are 300,000 to 500,000 distinct CDR3 sequences; the ten largest clones contain about 10%. Sample: blood T cells: a sorted CD56 or NKG2C T cell subset, CD4+ or CD8+ T cells, or bulk PBMC T cells (not recorded which). These receptors originate from a woman in her forties or fifties in good health.

The chain couples TRBV5-1 to TRBJ2-1; TCRdb's D call of TRBD2 is untestable without DNA. Germline V gene lookup returns CDR1 SGHRS and CDR2 YFSETQ. The CDR3 is made up of 13 amino acids. The CDR3 region is CASSLLAAQSPFF.

This chain connects TRBV4-1 to TRBJ2-1. This CDR3 spans 15 amino acids. Germline CDR1 and CDR2: MGHRA and YSYEKL. The CDR3 protein is CASSPLERMFDEQFF.

The CDR3: CAWSGGGNEQFF. J is TRBJ2-1 and V is TRBV30; TCRdb returns TRBD1, unconfirmable since there is no DNA. CDR3 length: 12 residues. CDR1 and CDR2 (germline): GTSNPN, SVGIG (reference sequence).

This chain joins TRBV12-3 or TRBV12-4 and TRBJ1-5; the TRBD1 assignment by TCRdb is unverifiable without DNA. CDR3 size: 14 residues. The CDR3 is CASSPTGGGQPQHF.

The V call is TRBV5-1, the J call TRBJ2-3; the TCRdb D gene call, TRBD2, has no DNA to confirm it. Germline V gives CDR1 SGHRS, CDR2 YFSETQ. The CDR3 spans 18 residues. The CDR3 loop is CASSPLRTRVHRTDTQYF.

This rearrangement joins TRBV12-3 or TRBV12-4 to TRBJ2-7; TCRdb picks TRBD2, but there is no DNA to check that call. CDR3 size: 17 residues. CDR3 sequence reads: CASSSYPTSGRAYEQYF.

J is TRBJ1-1 and V is TRBV7-8; TCRdb indicates TRBD1, and absent DNA this call remains unverified. The CDR3 runs 16 residues. Germline lookup yields CDR1 SGHVS and CDR2 FQNEAQ. The CDR3 protein is CASSPRGDQMNTEAFF. The full variable domain, rest sourced from reference TRBV7-8 and TRBJ1-1, is GAGVSQSPRYKVAKRGQDVALRCDPISGHVSLFWYQQALGQGPEFLTYFQNEAQLDKSGLPSDRFFAERPEGSVSTLKIQRTQQEDSAVYLCASSPRGDQMNTEAFFGQGTRLTVV.

The rearrangement links TRBV5-6 to TRBJ2-2; TCRdb selects TRBD1, and the lack of DNA leaves this call unchecked. CDR3 length: 13 amino acids. CDR1 SGHDT and CDR2 YYEEEE come from the germline V gene. CDR3 sequence: CASSLRRGNGLFF.

The J gene is TRBJ2-5, the V gene TRBV29-1; TCRdb indicates TRBD1, and absent DNA this call remains unverified. The CDR3 runs to 14 residues. Germline CDR1 SQVTM, CDR2 ANQGSEA. The CDR3 reads CSVARGQGMETQYF.

The gene calls are TRBV4-1 and TRBJ2-1; the D call of TRBD1 rests on TCRdb alone, since no DNA is present to check it. Germline V CDR1 and CDR2: MGHRA, YSYEKL. CDR3 size: 18 residues. The CDR3 loop reads CASSQVPLGSGSYNEQFF.

The J gene is TRBJ2-1, the V gene TRBV5-1; the TCRdb call, TRBD2, lacks DNA for checking. The CDR3 consists of 15 residues. Per the germline V gene, CDR1 is SGHRS and CDR2 is YFSETQ. The CDR3 reads CASSLYGSAENEQFF. The full variable domain, in which reference TRBV5-1 and TRBJ2-1 provide the parts outside the CDR3, is KAGVTQTPRYLIKTRGQQVTLSCSPISGHRSVSWYQQTPGQGLQFLFEYFSETQRNKGNFPGRFSGRQFSNSRSEMNVSTLELGDSALYLCASSLYGSAENEQFFGPGTRLTVL.

CDR3 sequence: CASSPLGSSTTGELFF. The gene calls are TRBV7-9 and TRBJ2-2; there is no DNA to check the TCRdb D call of TRBD2. CDR3 length: 16 residues. Germline assignment: CDR1 SEHNR and CDR2 FQNEAQ (reference sequence).

The chain carries TRBV28 and TRBJ2-2; lacking DNA, the TRBD1 call made by TCRdb goes unchecked. CDR1 is MDHEN, CDR2 SYDVKM, per germline. The CDR3 has 17 amino acids. The CDR3: CASNGQGRREITGELFF.

V gene TRBV5-1 combines with J gene TRBJ2-1; as DNA is missing, the TRBD2 call by TCRdb cannot be tested. CDR3 length equals 16 residues. Germline-derived CDR1 and CDR2 are SGHRS and YFSETQ. Here the CDR3 reads CASSGGSGRFVDEQFF. Based on the CDR3 plus reference TRBV5-1 and TRBJ2-1, the full variable domain is KAGVTQTPRYLIKTRGQQVTLSCSPISGHRSVSWYQQTPGQGLQFLFEYFSETQRNKGNFPGRFSGRQFSNSRSEMNVSTLELGDSALYLCASSGGSGRFVDEQFFGPGTRLTVL.

The gene calls are TRBV15 and TRBJ2-4. The CDR3 loop spans 13 amino acids. Germline assignment: CDR1 LNHNV and CDR2 YYDKDF (reference sequence). CDR3 amino acids: CATSRESKNIQYF.

The chain carries TRBV5-4 and TRBJ2-5; TCRdb reports TRBD2, a call that lacks DNA to check it against. The CDR3 spans 16 residues. The germline V gene encodes CDR1 SGHNT and CDR2 YYREEE (reference sequence). CDR3: CASSFSTGGPPETQYF.

The chain links TRBV29-1 to TRBJ1-1; TCRdb proposes TRBD1, but this gene call is untestable without DNA. Germline loops: CDR1 SQVTM, CDR2 ANQGSEA. The CDR3 has 14 residues. CDR3 amino acids: CSVDLGQGVTEAFF. The full variable domain, in which reference TRBV29-1 and TRBJ1-1 provide the parts outside the CDR3, is SAVISQKPSRDICQRGTSLTIQCQVDSQVTMMFWYRQQPGQSLTLIATANQGSEATYESGFVIDKFPISRPNLTFSTLTVSNMSPEDSSIYLCSVDLGQGVTEAFFGQGTRLTVV.

CDR3 sequence: CSARGSGIYSSYEQYF. The chain is built from TRBV20-1 and TRBJ2-7; with no DNA, the TCRdb D assignment of TRBD2 cannot be verified. The CDR3 contains 16 residues. Germline loops: CDR1 DFQATT, CDR2 SNEGSKA (reference sequence).

This sequence joins TRBV12-3 or TRBV12-4 and TRBJ2-1. The CDR3 is made up of 14 amino acids. The CDR3 sequence is CASSDRAKYNEQFF.

The chain joins TRBV9 to TRBJ2-3; absent DNA, TCRdb's TRBD1 call cannot be checked. The CDR3 sequence is 15 residues long. Germline assignment: CDR1 SGDLS and CDR2 YYNGEE. CDR3 amino acids: CASSTAWGSTDTQYF. Full variable domain (missing parts from reference TRBV9 and TRBJ2-3): DSGVTQTPKHLITATGQRVTLRCSPRSGDLSVYWYQQSLDQGLQFLIQYYNGEERAKGNILERFSAQQFPDLHSELNLSSLELGDSALYFCASSTAWGSTDTQYFGPGTRLTVL.

The chain recombines TRBV11-2 with TRBJ1-6; with no DNA, the TCRdb D assignment of TRBD1 cannot be verified. Germline V CDR1 and CDR2: SGHAT, FQNNGV. This CDR3 spans 14 amino acids. The CDR3 protein is CASSLGGQNSPLHF.

The chain carries TRBV5-1 and TRBJ2-1; the D call of TRBD1 rests on TCRdb alone, since no DNA is present to check it. Germline V lookup: CDR1 SGHRS, CDR2 YFSETQ. The CDR3 is 14 amino acids. The CDR3 sequence is CASSGQGPYNEQFF.

This chain joins TRBV28 and TRBJ2-7; TCRdb proposes TRBD2, but this gene call is untestable without DNA. The CDR3 is made up of 16 amino acids. Germline CDR1 MDHEN, CDR2 SYDVKM. CDR3 loop: CASSFVYSELSYEQYF.